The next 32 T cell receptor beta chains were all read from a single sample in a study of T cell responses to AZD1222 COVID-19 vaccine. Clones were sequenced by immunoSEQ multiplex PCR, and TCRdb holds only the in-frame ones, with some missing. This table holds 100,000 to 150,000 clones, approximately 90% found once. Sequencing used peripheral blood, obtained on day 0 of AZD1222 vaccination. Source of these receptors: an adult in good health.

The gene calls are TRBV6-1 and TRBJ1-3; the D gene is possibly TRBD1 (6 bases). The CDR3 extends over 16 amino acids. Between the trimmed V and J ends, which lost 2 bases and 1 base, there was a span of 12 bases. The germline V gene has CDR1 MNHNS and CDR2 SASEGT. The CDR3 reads CASSEWDISSGNTIYF. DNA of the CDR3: TGTGCCAGCAGTGAATGGGACATCTCTTCTGGAAACACCATATATTTT.

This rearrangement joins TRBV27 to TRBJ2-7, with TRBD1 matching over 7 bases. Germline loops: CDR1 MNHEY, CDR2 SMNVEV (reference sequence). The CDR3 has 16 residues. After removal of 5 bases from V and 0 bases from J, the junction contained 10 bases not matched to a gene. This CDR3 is CASSPSRGLASYEQYF. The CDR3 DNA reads TGTGCCAGCAGTCCCTCGAGGGGGCTCGCCTCCTACGAGCAGTACTTC.

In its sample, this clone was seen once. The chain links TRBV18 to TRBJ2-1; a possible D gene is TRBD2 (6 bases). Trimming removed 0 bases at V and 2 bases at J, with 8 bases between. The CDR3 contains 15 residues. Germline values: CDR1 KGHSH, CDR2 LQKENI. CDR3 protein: CASSPPGLTYNEQFF. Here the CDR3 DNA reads TGTGCCAGCTCACCACCGGGACTGACCTACAATGAGCAGTTCTTC.

The CDR3 is CASSLAGGATEAFF. The DNA for the CDR3 is TGTGCCAGCAGCTTAGCGGGGGGGGCCACTGAAGCTTTCTTT. V usage is TRBV7-9 and J usage is TRBJ1-1, with a weak D call TRBD1 (6 bases). This CDR3 is 14 amino acids long. The V gene's germline CDR1 is SEHNR and CDR2 FQNEAQ (reference sequence). The germline V and J ends were trimmed by 0 bases and 4 bases, with 9 bases remaining between them.

The CDR3 reads CASSLDNNEQFF. CDR3 nucleotides: TGTGCCAGCAGCTTAGATAACAATGAGCAGTTCTTC. This chain joins TRBV7-9 and TRBJ2-1; D unclear. The length of the CDR3 is 12 residues. Germline loops: CDR1 SEHNR, CDR2 FQNEAQ (reference sequence). Trimming stripped 1 base from V and 5 bases from J, with 3 bases between. The full variable domain, its missing parts supplied by reference TRBV7-9 and TRBJ2-1, is DTGVSQNPRHKITKRGQNVTFRCDPISEHNRLYWYRQTLGQGPEFLTYFQNEAQLEKSRLLSDRFSAERPKGSFSTLEIQRTEQGDSAMYLCASSLDNNEQFFGPGTRLTVL.

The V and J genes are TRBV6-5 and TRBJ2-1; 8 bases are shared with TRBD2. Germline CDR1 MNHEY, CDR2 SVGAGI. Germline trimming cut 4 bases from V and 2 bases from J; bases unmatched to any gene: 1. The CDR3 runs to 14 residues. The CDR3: CASSSRGAYNEQFF. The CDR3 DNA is TGTGCCAGCAGTTCGCGGGGGGCCTACAATGAGCAGTTCTTC.

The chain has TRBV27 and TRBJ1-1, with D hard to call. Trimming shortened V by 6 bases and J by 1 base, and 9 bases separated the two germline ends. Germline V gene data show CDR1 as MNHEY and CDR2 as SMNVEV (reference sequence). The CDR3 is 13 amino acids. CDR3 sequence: CASSYRENTEAFF. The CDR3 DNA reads TGTGCCAGCAGCTATCGGGAGAACACTGAAGCTTTCTTT.

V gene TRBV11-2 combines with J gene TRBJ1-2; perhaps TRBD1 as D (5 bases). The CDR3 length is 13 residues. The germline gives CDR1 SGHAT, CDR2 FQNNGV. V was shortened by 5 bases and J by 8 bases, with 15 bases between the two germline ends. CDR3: CASSPEGMRGYTF. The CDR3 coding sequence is TGTGCCAGCAGCCCAGAGGGGATGCGGGGCTACACCTTC. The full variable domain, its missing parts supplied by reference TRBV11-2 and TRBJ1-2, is EAGVAQSPRYKIIEKRQSVAFWCNPISGHATLYWYQQILGQGPKLLIQFQNNGVVDDSQLPKDRFSAERLKGVDSTLKIQPAKLEDSAVYLCASSPEGMRGYTFGSGTRLTVV.

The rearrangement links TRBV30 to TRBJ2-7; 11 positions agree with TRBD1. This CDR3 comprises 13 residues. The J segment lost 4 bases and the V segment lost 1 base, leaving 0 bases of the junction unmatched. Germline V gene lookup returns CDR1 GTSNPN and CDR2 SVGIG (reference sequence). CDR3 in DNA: TGTGCCTGGAGTGGGGACAGGGGGTACGAGCAGTACTTC. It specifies CAWSGDRGYEQYF.

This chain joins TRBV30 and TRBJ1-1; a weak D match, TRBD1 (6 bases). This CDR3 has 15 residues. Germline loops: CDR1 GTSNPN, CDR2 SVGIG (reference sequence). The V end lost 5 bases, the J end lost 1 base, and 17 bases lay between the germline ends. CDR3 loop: CAWLDYGGRNTEAFF. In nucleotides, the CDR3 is TGTGCCTGGTTGGATTACGGGGGGCGGAACACTGAAGCTTTCTTT.

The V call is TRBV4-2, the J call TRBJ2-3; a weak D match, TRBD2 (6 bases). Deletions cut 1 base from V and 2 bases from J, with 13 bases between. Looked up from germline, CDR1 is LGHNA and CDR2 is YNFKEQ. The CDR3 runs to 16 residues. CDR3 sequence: CASSQGAGLDTDTQYF. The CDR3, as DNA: TGTGCCAGCAGCCAAGGCGCGGGGTTGGACACAGATACGCAGTATTTT.

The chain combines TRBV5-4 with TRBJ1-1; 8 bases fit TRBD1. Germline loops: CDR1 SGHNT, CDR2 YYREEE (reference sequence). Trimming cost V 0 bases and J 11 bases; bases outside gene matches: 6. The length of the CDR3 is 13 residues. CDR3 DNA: TGTGCCAGCAGCTTGGTCAGGGGGCGCGAGGCTTTCTTT. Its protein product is CASSLVRGREAFF.

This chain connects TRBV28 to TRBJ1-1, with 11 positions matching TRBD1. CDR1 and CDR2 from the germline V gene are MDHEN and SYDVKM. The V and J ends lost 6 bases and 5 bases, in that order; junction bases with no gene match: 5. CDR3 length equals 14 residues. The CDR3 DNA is TGTGCCAGCAGAGACGGGACAGGGGGTACTGAAGCTTTCTTT. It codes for CASRDGTGGTEAFF.

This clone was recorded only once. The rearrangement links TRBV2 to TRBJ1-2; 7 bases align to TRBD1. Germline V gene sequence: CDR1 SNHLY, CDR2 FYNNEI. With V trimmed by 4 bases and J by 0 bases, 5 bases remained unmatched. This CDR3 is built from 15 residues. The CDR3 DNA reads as TGTGCCAGCAGTGCGGCCGGGACAGCTAACTATGGCTACACCTTC. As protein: CASSAAGTANYGYTF.

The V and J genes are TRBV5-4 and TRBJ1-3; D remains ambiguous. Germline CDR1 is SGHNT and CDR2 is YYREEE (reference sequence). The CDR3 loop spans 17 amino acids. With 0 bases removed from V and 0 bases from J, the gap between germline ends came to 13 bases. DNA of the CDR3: TGTGCCAGCAGCTTGGGCCCCGGGAGGTCCTCTGGAAACACCATATATTTT. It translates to CASSLGPGRSSGNTIYF.

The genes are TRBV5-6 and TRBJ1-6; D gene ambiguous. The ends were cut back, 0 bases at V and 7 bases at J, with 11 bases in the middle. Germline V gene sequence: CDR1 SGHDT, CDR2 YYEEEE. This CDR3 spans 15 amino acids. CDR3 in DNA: TGTGCCAGCAGCTTGGCCGGGGTAAAGAATTCACCCCTCCACTTT. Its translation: CASSLAGVKNSPLHF.

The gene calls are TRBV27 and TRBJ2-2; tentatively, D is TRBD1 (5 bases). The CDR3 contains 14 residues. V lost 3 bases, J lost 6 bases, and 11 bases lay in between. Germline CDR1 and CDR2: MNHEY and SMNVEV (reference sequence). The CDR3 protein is CASSFFQGPGELFF. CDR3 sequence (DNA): TGTGCCAGCAGTTTCTTCCAGGGTCCCGGGGAGCTGTTTTTT.

The CDR3 loop reads CATGGPMNEQFF. CDR3 sequence (DNA): TGTGCCACTGGAGGGCCCATGAATGAGCAGTTCTTC. This chain links TRBV27 with TRBJ2-1, with TRBD2 as a possible D gene (6 bases). The CDR3 covers 12 residues. V dropped 10 bases and J dropped 7 bases, with 14 bases sitting between them. Germline V gene data show CDR1 as MNHEY and CDR2 as SMNVEV (reference sequence).

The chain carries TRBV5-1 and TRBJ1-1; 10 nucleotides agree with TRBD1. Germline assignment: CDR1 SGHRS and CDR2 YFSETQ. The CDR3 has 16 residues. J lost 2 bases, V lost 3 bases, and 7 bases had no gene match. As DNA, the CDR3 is TGCGCCAGCAGCTCTGGGACAGGGGTTTTTAACACTGAAGCTTTCTTT. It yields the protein CASSSGTGVFNTEAFF. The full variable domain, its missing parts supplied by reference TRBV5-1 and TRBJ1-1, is KAGVTQTPRYLIKTRGQQVTLSCSPISGHRSVSWYQQTPGQGLQFLFEYFSETQRNKGNFPGRFSGRQFSNSRSEMNVSTLELGDSALYLCASSSGTGVFNTEAFFGQGTRLTVV.

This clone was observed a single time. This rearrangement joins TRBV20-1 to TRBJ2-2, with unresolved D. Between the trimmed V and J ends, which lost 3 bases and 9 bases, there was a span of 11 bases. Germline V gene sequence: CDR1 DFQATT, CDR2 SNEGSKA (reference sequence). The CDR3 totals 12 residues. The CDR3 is CSASPQDRELFF. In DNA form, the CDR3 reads TGCAGTGCTAGTCCGCAGGACCGGGAGCTGTTTTTT.

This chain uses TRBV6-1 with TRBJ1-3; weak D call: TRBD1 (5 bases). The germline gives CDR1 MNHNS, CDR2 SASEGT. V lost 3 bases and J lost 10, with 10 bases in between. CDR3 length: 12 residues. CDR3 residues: CASSELRGTIYF. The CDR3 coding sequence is TGTGCCAGCAGTGAGTTAAGGGGAACCATATATTTT.

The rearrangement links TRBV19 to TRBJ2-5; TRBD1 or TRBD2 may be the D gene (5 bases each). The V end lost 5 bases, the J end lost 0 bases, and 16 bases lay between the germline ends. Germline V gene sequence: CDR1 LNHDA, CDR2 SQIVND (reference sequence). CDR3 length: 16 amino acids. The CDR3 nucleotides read TGTGCCAGTAGTCCAGACGGGACCCTGTACCAAGAGACCCAGTACTTC. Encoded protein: CASSPDGTLYQETQYF.

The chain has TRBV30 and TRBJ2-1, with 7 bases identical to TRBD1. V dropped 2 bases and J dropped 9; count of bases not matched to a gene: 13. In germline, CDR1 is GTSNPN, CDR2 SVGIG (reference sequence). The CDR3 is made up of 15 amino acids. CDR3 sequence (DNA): TGTGCCTGGAGTAGAGGGACAGCCCGGGGTGCTGAGCAGTTCTTC. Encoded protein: CAWSRGTARGAEQFF.

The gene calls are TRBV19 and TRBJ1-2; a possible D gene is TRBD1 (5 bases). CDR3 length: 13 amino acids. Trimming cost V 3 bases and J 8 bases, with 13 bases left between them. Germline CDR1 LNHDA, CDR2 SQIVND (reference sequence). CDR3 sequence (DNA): TGTGCCAGTAGTATCTGGGGCCAAGAAGGCTACACCTTC. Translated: CASSIWGQEGYTF.

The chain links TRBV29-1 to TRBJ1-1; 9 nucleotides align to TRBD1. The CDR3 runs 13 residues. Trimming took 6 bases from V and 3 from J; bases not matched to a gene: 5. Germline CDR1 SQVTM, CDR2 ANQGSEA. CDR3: CSVAGTGYTEAFF. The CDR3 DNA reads TGCAGCGTAGCCGGGACAGGGTACACTGAAGCTTTCTTT.

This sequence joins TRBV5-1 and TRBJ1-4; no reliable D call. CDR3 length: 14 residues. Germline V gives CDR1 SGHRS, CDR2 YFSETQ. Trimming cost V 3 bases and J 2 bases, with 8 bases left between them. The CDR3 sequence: CASSSVTTNEKLFF. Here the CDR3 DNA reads TGCGCCAGCAGCTCCGTTACGACTAATGAAAAACTGTTTTTT.

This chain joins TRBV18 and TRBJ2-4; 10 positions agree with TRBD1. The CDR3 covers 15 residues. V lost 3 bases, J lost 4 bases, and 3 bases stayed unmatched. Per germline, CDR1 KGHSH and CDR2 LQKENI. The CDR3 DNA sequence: TGTGCCAGCTCACCGTTGGGACAGGGGAAAAACATTCAGTACTTC. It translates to CASSPLGQGKNIQYF.

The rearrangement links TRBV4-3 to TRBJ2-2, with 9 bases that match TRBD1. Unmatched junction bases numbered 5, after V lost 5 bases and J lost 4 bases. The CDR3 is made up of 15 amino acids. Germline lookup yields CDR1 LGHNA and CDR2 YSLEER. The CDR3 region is CASSIQGASTGELFF. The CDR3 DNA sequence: TGCGCCAGCAGCATACAGGGGGCGAGCACCGGGGAGCTGTTTTTT.

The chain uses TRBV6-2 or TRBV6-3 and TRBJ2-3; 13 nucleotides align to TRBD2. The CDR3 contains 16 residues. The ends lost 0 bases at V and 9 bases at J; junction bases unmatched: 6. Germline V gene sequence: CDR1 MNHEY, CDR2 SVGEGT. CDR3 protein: CASSYSTSGGLPTQYF. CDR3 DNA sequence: TGTGCCAGCAGTTACTCGACTAGCGGGGGGCTACCCACGCAGTATTTT.

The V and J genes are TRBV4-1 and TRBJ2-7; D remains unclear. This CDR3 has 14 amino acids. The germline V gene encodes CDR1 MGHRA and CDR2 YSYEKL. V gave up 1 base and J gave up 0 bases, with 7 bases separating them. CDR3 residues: CASSQGLVSYEQYF. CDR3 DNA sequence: TGCGCCAGCAGCCAAGGACTGGTCTCCTACGAGCAGTACTTC.

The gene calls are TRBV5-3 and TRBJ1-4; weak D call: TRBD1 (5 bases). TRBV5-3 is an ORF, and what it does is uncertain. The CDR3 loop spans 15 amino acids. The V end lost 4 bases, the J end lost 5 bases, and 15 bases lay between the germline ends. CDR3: CARSDIGTVNEKLFF. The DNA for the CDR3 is TGTGCCAGAAGCGATATAGGGACGGTAAATGAAAAACTGTTTTTT.

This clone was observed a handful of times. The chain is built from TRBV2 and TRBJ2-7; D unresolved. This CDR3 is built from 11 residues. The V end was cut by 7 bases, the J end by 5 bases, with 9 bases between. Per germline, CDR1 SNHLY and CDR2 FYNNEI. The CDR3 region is CASTRRNEQYF. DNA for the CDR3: TGTGCCAGCACCCGCCGAAACGAGCAGTACTTC.